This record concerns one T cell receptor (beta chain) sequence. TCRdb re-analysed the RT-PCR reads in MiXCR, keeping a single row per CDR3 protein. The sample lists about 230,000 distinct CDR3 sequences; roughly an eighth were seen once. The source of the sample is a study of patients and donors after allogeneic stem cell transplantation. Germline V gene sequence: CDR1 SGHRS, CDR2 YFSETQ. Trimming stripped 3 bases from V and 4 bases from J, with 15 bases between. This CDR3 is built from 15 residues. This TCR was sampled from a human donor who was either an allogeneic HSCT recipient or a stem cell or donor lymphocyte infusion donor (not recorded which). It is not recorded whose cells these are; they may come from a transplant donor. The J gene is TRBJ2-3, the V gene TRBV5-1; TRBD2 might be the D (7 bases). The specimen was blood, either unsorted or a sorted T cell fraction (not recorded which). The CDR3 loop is CASSSGGAYADTQYF. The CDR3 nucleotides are TGCGCCAGCAGCTCTGGGGGGGCGTACGCAGATACGCAGTATTTT.